The 29 T cell receptor beta chains reported below all come from one sample, sequenced in a study of blood T cell repertoires in COVID-19. Some clones are missing from TCRdb's copy, which holds only in-frame ones; the method was immunoSEQ multiplex PCR. The sample has some 100,000 clones; about 90% are singletons. Sequenced: peripheral blood. All receptors come from a man aged 45-60 years with COVID-19, enrolled during active disease.

The chain links TRBV10-3 to TRBJ2-1, with TRBD1 as a possible D gene (6 bases). CDR3 length: 13 residues. Trimming removed 6 bases at V and 1 base at J, with 7 bases between. Per the germline V gene, CDR1 is ENHRY and CDR2 is SYGVKD. The CDR3 DNA sequence: TGTGCCATCAGGGACAGTTCCTACAATGAGCAGTTCTTC. Its translation: CAIRDSSYNEQFF.

The chain has TRBV7-2 and TRBJ2-7; D perhaps matches TRBD2 (7 bases). V shed 0 bases and J shed 5 bases, with 20 bases lying between them. The germline V gene has CDR1 SGHTA and CDR2 FQGNSA. The CDR3 has 17 amino acids. DNA of the CDR3: TGTGCCAGCAGCTTAGCGTGGGGAGGGGGGAGCTACGACGAGCAGTACTTC. Its translation is CASSLAWGGGSYDEQYF.

The gene calls are TRBV29-1 and TRBJ2-7, with D tentatively TRBD2 (6 bases). From germline, CDR1 is SQVTM and CDR2 ANQGSEA. V dropped 6 bases and J dropped 3 bases, with 9 bases sitting between them. This CDR3 contains 11 residues. In DNA form, the CDR3 reads TGCAGCGTGGGGGGTTACTACGAGCAGTACTTC. This codes for CSVGGYYEQYF.

The V and J genes are TRBV2 and TRBJ2-7, with D unclear. Germline CDR1 reads SNHLY; CDR2 reads FYNNEI. The CDR3 length is 13 residues. The V end lost 4 bases, the J end lost 3 bases, and 10 bases lay between the germline ends. CDR3 loop: CASSGPQIYEQYF. The CDR3 DNA reads TGTGCCAGCAGTGGTCCACAGATCTACGAGCAGTACTTC.

This chain joins TRBV11-3 and TRBJ2-2; possibly TRBD2 for D (5 bases). The CDR3 has 15 residues. Germline CDR1 reads SGHNT; CDR2 reads YENEEA. The V and J ends lost 4 bases and 4 bases respectively, with 13 bases between them. The CDR3 coding sequence is TGTGCCAGCAGCTACTTAGGAGGCATCACCGGGGAGCTGTTTTTT. Its translation is CASSYLGGITGELFF.

The chain recombines TRBV6-5 with TRBJ1-2; TRBD1 matches 8 bases. Germline assignment: CDR1 MNHEY and CDR2 SVGAGI. The trim removed 5 bases at V and 4 bases at J, leaving 3 bases unmatched. CDR3 length: 13 amino acids. The CDR3 spells CASSNQGAYGYTF. The CDR3 coding sequence is TGTGCCAGCAGTAACCAGGGGGCCTATGGCTACACCTTC.

Only one count was recorded for this clone. V and J are TRBV19 and TRBJ1-6; perhaps TRBD1 as D (6 bases). CDR3 length equals 15 residues. V gave up 7 bases and J gave up 4 bases, with 14 bases separating them. Germline CDR1 is LNHDA and CDR2 is SQIVND (reference sequence). The CDR3 sequence: CASNRGGNYNSPLHF. CDR3 bases: TGTGCCAGTAATAGGGGGGGGAATTATAATTCACCCCTCCACTTT.

The chain uses TRBV12-3 or TRBV12-4 and TRBJ2-7; no clear D gene. Between the trimmed V and J ends, which lost 4 bases and 3 bases, there was a span of 10 bases. The CDR3 loop spans 13 amino acids. Here the CDR3 DNA reads TGTGCCAGCAGTTCAGCCGGGTTCTACGAGCAGTACTTC. This sequence encodes CASSSAGFYEQYF.

The chain joins TRBV5-4 to TRBJ2-3; 8 bases are a match to TRBD2. The germline CDR1 and CDR2 sequences are SGHNT and YYREEE (reference sequence). CDR3 length equals 15 residues. Trimming cost V 6 bases and J 0 bases; bases outside gene matches: 6. In DNA, the CDR3 is TGTGCCAGCACCGTTAGCGGGACGAGCACAGATACGCAGTATTTT. Encoded protein: CASTVSGTSTDTQYF. Complete variable domain (other parts from reference TRBV5-4 and TRBJ2-3): ETGVTQSPTHLIKTRGQQVTLRCSSQSGHNTVSWYQQALGQGPQFIFQYYREEENGRGNFPPRFSGLQFPNYSSELNVNALELDDSALYLCASTVSGTSTDTQYFGPGTRLTVL.

There are a few counts of this clone. V and J are TRBV5-4 and TRBJ1-2, with unresolved D. V shed 2 bases and J shed 2 bases, with 13 bases lying between them. Germline CDR1 is SGHNT and CDR2 is YYREEE (reference sequence). This CDR3 contains 15 residues. The CDR3 DNA reads TGTGCCAGCAGCTTAACCGGGGTTAGGAACTATGGCTACACCTTC. This codes for CASSLTGVRNYGYTF.

This clone occurred a few times. CDR3: CASSAEDRDYETQYF. As DNA, the CDR3 is TGTGCCAGCAGCGCCGAGGACAGGGATTATGAGACCCAGTACTTC. The chain joins TRBV9 to TRBJ2-5; 8 nucleotides align to TRBD1. CDR3 length: 15 amino acids. CDR1 and CDR2 (germline): SGDLS, YYNGEE. Trimming took 3 bases from V and 5 from J; bases not matched to a gene: 9.

The chain joins TRBV11-2 to TRBJ2-7; tentatively, D is TRBD1 (5 bases). The V end lost 5 bases, the J end lost 0 bases, and 14 bases lay between the germline ends. Germline CDR1 is SGHAT and CDR2 is FQNNGV. CDR3 length equals 15 residues. The CDR3, as DNA: TGTGCCAGCAGCGTCTATAGGGGTAGCTCCTACGAGCAGTACTTC. It translates to CASSVYRGSSYEQYF.

The chain uses TRBV28 and TRBJ1-4, with 10 bases fitting TRBD1. The CDR3 sequence is 15 residues long. Unmatched junction bases numbered 8, after V lost 6 bases and J lost 7 bases. Per germline, CDR1 MDHEN and CDR2 SYDVKM. The CDR3 reads CASREPGQGREKLFF. The CDR3 DNA follows: TGTGCCAGCAGGGAGCCGGGACAGGGGCGTGAAAAACTGTTTTTT.

This clone is a singleton in its sample. The junction does not match germline at one end; this may be a read error. This chain joins TRBV28 and TRBJ2-1; 16 positions agree with TRBD2. The CDR3 sequence is 15 residues long. Germline values: CDR1 MDHEN, CDR2 SYDVKM. The CDR3 DNA is TGTGCCAGCAGCCCAGGGACTAGCGGGGGGGTTCAGTGTATCTTC. Protein product: CASSPGTSGGVQCIF.

The chain is built from TRBV5-1 and TRBJ1-4; 9 bases match TRBD1. V was pared by 5 bases and J by 5 bases, with 4 bases of the junction left unmatched. The germline V gene encodes CDR1 SGHRS and CDR2 YFSETQ. The CDR3 consists of 14 residues. CDR3 nucleotide sequence: TGCGCCAGCAGACGTGGGACAGGGAATGAAAAACTGTTTTTT. It translates to CASRRGTGNEKLFF.

The chain has TRBV7-2 and TRBJ2-7, with TRBD2 as a possible D gene (6 bases). Trimming removed 3 bases from V and 7 bases from J, with 10 bases in between. The CDR3 contains 12 residues. The germline gives CDR1 SGHTA, CDR2 FQGNSA. CDR3 sequence reads: CASSFGGWEQYF. The DNA of the CDR3 is TGTGCCAGCAGCTTCGGGGGTTGGGAGCAGTACTTC. The whole variable domain, remainder taken from reference TRBV7-2 and TRBJ2-7, is GAGVSQSPSNKVTEKGKDVELRCDPISGHTALYWYRQSLGQGLEFLIYFQGNSAPDKSGLPSDRFSAERTGGSVSTLTIQRTQQEDSAVYLCASSFGGWEQYFGPGTRLTVT.

This clone has only one observation. The J gene is TRBJ1-1, the V gene TRBV3-1 (or the pseudogene TRBV3-2); 7 bases agree with TRBD1. CDR3 length: 16 amino acids. V was pared by 4 bases and J by 7 bases, with 15 bases of the junction left unmatched. The germline V gene encodes CDR1 LGHDT and CDR2 YNNKEL (reference sequence). The DNA for the CDR3 is TGTGCCAGCAGCCCCAGGGGGGCCAATTGGGGCAGTGAAGCTTTCTTT. Amino acid sequence: CASSPRGANWGSEAFF.

The sample holds a few counts of this clone. The chain is built from TRBV28 and TRBJ2-6, with 7 bases matching TRBD1. CDR3 length equals 14 residues. The junction had 2 bases not matched to a gene; V was cut back by 5 bases and J by 4 bases. The germline gives CDR1 MDHEN, CDR2 SYDVKM. The CDR3: CASSGTAGANVLTF. The DNA of the CDR3 is TGTGCCAGCAGTGGGACAGCCGGGGCCAACGTCCTGACTTTC.

The chain links TRBV27 to TRBJ2-1, with 10 positions matching TRBD2. V trimming: 8 bases; J trimming: 3 bases; junction bases outside the gene matches: 7. Germline CDR1 MNHEY, CDR2 SMNVEV (reference sequence). The CDR3 totals 15 residues. For the CDR3, the DNA is TGTGCCAGCGCCCGAGGACTAGCGGTCTACAATGAGCAGTTCTTC. Translating gives CASARGLAVYNEQFF.

The V gene is TRBV24-1, the J gene TRBJ2-2, with 7 bases aligning to TRBD2. Germline V gives CDR1 KGHDR, CDR2 SFDVKD. Trimming cost V 3 bases and J 6 bases; bases outside gene matches: 6. CDR3 length equals 15 residues. In DNA, the CDR3 is TGTGCCACCAGTGATGACGGGCTAGCGGCCGGGGAGCTGTTTTTT. Translating gives CATSDDGLAAGELFF.

This clone was detected only once. V usage is TRBV4-2 and J usage is TRBJ2-3; TRBD2 aligns across 10 bases. V lost 0 bases and J lost 1; bases outside the gene matches: 1. The CDR3 contains 16 residues. Germline values: CDR1 LGHNA, CDR2 YNFKEQ. The CDR3 is CASSQDLAGGTDTQYF. Written as DNA, the CDR3 is TGTGCCAGCAGCCAAGATCTAGCGGGGGGCACAGATACGCAGTATTTT.

Notes on this clone: Since no conserved phenylalanine or tryptophan closes the CDR3, a read error is the likely cause. No DNA is shown, since the ends of the CDR3 on it are uncertain; the CDR3 is the one TCRdb lists. The V gene is TRBV3-1 (or the pseudogene TRBV3-2), the J gene TRBJ1-2. Termini included, the CDR3 measures 9 amino acids. In germline, CDR1 is LGHDT, CDR2 YNNKEL (reference sequence). The CDR3 here is CASSQESSV.

This chain connects TRBV6-5 to TRBJ2-1; 7 positions agree with TRBD1. The CDR3 spans 14 residues. V lost 2 bases and J lost 10; bases outside the gene matches: 8. From germline, CDR1 is MNHEY and CDR2 SVGAGI. CDR3: CASSYVTGQFEQFF. CDR3 coding DNA: TGTGCCAGCAGTTACGTTACGGGACAGTTCGAGCAGTTCTTC.

The CDR3 loop reads CASNLIGAGQETQYF. The CDR3 DNA reads TGTGCCAGCAACCTAATCGGGGCAGGACAGGAGACCCAGTACTTC. The chain links TRBV7-9 to TRBJ2-5, with D maybe TRBD1 (6 bases). V dropped 7 bases and J dropped 5 bases, with 20 bases sitting between them. The CDR3 is 15 residues long. Germline V gene data show CDR1 as SEHNR and CDR2 as FQNEAQ (reference sequence).

The V and J genes are TRBV2 and TRBJ1-1; D is perhaps TRBD1 (5 bases). V gave up 2 bases and J gave up 0 bases, with 13 bases separating them. CDR1 is SNHLY and CDR2 is FYNNEI in the germline V gene. There are 16 residues in the CDR3. DNA of the CDR3: TGTGCCAGCAGTGAAAATACAGGATCTTTGAACACTGAAGCTTTCTTT. Encoded protein: CASSENTGSLNTEAFF.

Turning to this clone: At one end, the junction sequence differs from germline, possibly due to a read error. The V and J genes are TRBV5-8 and TRBJ1-6; 7 bases are a match to TRBD1. The germline V gene has CDR1 SGHTS and CDR2 YDEGEE. This CDR3 contains 11 residues. CDR3 sequence: CASSYRDRNRF. The CDR3 DNA reads as TGTGCCAGCAGCTACCGGGACAGAAATCGGTTT.

Only one count was recorded for this clone. The CDR3 sequence: CASSWDSYEQYF. Written as DNA, the CDR3 is TGTGCCAGCAGCTGGGACAGCTACGAGCAGTACTTC. The rearrangement links TRBV11-2 to TRBJ2-7; 7 bases line up with TRBD1. Looked up from germline, CDR1 is SGHAT and CDR2 is FQNNGV. J gave up 3 bases and V 4 bases, and 0 bases lay outside the gene matches. The CDR3 has 12 residues.

V usage is TRBV3-1 (or the pseudogene TRBV3-2) and J usage is TRBJ1-2, with 7 bases that match TRBD1. CDR3 length: 16 amino acids. After removal of 4 bases from V and 2 bases from J, the junction contained 10 bases not matched to a gene. The germline CDR1 and CDR2 sequences are LGHDT and YNNKEL (reference sequence). Here the CDR3 DNA reads TGTGCCAGCAGCCGGTCCGGGACAGTTATCAACTATGGCTACACCTTC. Its protein is CASSRSGTVINYGYTF.

J is TRBJ1-2 and V is TRBV11-2; 8 positions match TRBD1. The CDR3 is made up of 18 amino acids. V lost 6 bases, J lost 0 bases, and 15 bases stayed unmatched. The germline CDR1 and CDR2 sequences are SGHAT and FQNNGV. The CDR3 bases are TGTGCCAGCAGTTCGATTTCAGGGGGCAGGCGCACTAACTATGGCTACACCTTC. Protein product: CASSSISGGRRTNYGYTF.